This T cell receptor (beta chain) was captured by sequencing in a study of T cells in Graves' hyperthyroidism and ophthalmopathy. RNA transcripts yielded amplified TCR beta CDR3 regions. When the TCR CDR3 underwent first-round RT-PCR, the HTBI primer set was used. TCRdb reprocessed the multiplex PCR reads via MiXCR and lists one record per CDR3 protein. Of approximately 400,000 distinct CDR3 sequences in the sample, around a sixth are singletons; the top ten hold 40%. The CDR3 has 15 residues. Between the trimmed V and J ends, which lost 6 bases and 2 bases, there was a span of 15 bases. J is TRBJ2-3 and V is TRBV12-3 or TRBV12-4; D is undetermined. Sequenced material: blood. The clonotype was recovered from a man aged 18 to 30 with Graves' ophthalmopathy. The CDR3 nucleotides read TGTGCCAGCAGCCTACTATCGGGTGCCACAGATACGCAGTATTTT. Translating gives CASSLLSGATDTQYF.